A selection of T cell receptor beta chains follows, all from one sample in a study of shared clonotypes between healthy human individuals. Libraries were prepared by immunoSEQ multiplex PCR; TCRdb keeps only in-frame clonotypes and omits some of them. The sample yields roughly 380,000 clones, 90% to 97% seen once. The source material was memory CD8+ T cells sorted from blood. The source of these receptors is a man in his thirties or forties in good health. The CDR3 runs from the conserved cysteine through the conserved F or W. Fields, in order: J gene, clone size, V gene, D gene, CDR3 DNA, CDR3 protein. D genes are given only for firm matches. Part of the rows lack a size; the others show once, few, many or a class for expanded clones.

j_call: TRBJ2-1
clone_size: .
v_call: TRBV5-1
d_call: TRBD2
cdr3_nt: TGCGCCAGCAGCTTGTGGGCGGGAGGAGGGATCTACAATGAGCAGTTCTTC
cdr3_aa: CASSLWAGGGIYNEQFF

j_call: TRBJ2-1
clone_size: .
v_call: TRBV28
d_call: TRBD2
cdr3_nt: TGTGCCAGCAGTACCAGGGTACCTAGCGGTTTCCAGAGCTCCTACAATGAGCAGTTCTTC
cdr3_aa: CASSTRVPSGFQSSYNEQFF

j_call: TRBJ2-7
clone_size: .
v_call: TRBV5-6
d_call: TRBD1
cdr3_nt: TGTGCCAGCAGCTTGTTCATGTCAGGGGGTAGAAACGAGCAGTACTTC
cdr3_aa: CASSLFMSGGRNEQYF

j_call: TRBJ2-5
clone_size: .
v_call: TRBV5-1
d_call: .
cdr3_nt: TGCGCCAGCGGATCCACATGGCTTGGGGAGACCCAGTACTTC
cdr3_aa: CASGSTWLGETQYF

j_call: TRBJ2-3
clone_size: .
v_call: TRBV6-6
d_call: .
cdr3_nt: TGTGCCAGCAGTTCCCAGGGGGATACGCAGTATTTT
cdr3_aa: CASSSQGDTQYF

j_call: TRBJ2-2
clone_size: .
v_call: TRBV6-5
d_call: TRBD1
cdr3_nt: TGTGCCAGCAGTTACTCAAGGGACAGGGTCGGCGGGGAGCTGTTTTTT
cdr3_aa: CASSYSRDRVGGELFF

j_call: TRBJ2-7
clone_size: once
v_call: TRBV19
d_call: TRBD2
cdr3_nt: TGTGCCAGTAGTATGAACTCGGGAGCGGGGGACGAGCAGTACTTC
cdr3_aa: CASSMNSGAGDEQYF

j_call: TRBJ1-3
clone_size: .
v_call: TRBV15
d_call: .
cdr3_nt: TGTGCCACCAGCAAGGGAAACACCATATATTTT
cdr3_aa: CATSKGNTIYF

j_call: TRBJ2-3
clone_size: .
v_call: TRBV19
d_call: TRBD2
cdr3_nt: TGTGCCAGTAGTATAGTCCACCCAGCGGGAGGGCAGGCAGATACGCAGTATTTT
cdr3_aa: CASSIVHPAGGQADTQYF

j_call: TRBJ2-5
clone_size: .
v_call: TRBV19
d_call: .
cdr3_nt: TGTGCCAGTAGTCCCTTCCAGGCTAAGGGGGAGACCCAGTACTTC
cdr3_aa: CASSPFQAKGETQYF

j_call: TRBJ2-2
clone_size: .
v_call: TRBV5-1
d_call: .
cdr3_nt: TGCGCCAGCAGCTATGGAGTAGCCCGGACCGGGGAGCTGTTTTTT
cdr3_aa: CASSYGVARTGELFF

j_call: TRBJ1-2
clone_size: .
v_call: TRBV28
d_call: TRBD1
cdr3_nt: TGTGCCAGCAGTCCACCCGGGACAGTTAACTATGGCTACACCTTC
cdr3_aa: CASSPPGTVNYGYTF

j_call: TRBJ2-1
clone_size: .
v_call: TRBV7-6
d_call: .
cdr3_nt: TGTGCCAGCAGCTTAGCCGGTATCAATGAGCAGTTCTTC
cdr3_aa: CASSLAGINEQFF

j_call: TRBJ2-3
clone_size: .
v_call: TRBV5-1
d_call: TRBD2
cdr3_nt: TGCGCCAGCAGCTTGGAACAATCAAGCGGGAGACGGACAGATACGCAGTATTTT
cdr3_aa: CASSLEQSSGRRTDTQYF

j_call: TRBJ2-7
clone_size: .
v_call: TRBV4-2
d_call: .
cdr3_nt: TGTGCCAGCAGCCAAGGAGGCTTTGAGTCCGGCTACGAGCAGTACTTC
cdr3_aa: CASSQGGFESGYEQYF

j_call: TRBJ2-5
clone_size: .
v_call: TRBV20-1
d_call: .
cdr3_nt: TGCAGTGCTAGCAACCAAGAGACCCAGTACTTC
cdr3_aa: CSASNQETQYF

j_call: TRBJ2-3
clone_size: once
v_call: TRBV11-2
d_call: .
cdr3_nt: TGTGCCAGCAGCTTTTTTCCCGACACAGATACGCAGTATTTT
cdr3_aa: CASSFFPDTDTQYF

j_call: TRBJ1-4
clone_size: once
v_call: TRBV2
d_call: .
cdr3_nt: TGTGCCAGCAGAATCCCCCAGGCAGCACATAATGAAAAACTGTTTTTT
cdr3_aa: CASRIPQAAHNEKLFF

j_call: TRBJ2-7
clone_size: .
v_call: TRBV5-6
d_call: .
cdr3_nt: TGTGCCAGCAGCTTGTTGAGCGAAGGGGACGAGCAGTACTTC
cdr3_aa: CASSLLSEGDEQYF

j_call: TRBJ2-3
clone_size: .
v_call: TRBV6-5
d_call: .
cdr3_nt: TGTGCCAGCAGTTACGAGACAGCTTCTAGCACAGATACGCAGTATTTT
cdr3_aa: CASSYETASSTDTQYF

j_call: TRBJ1-2
clone_size: .
v_call: TRBV9
d_call: .
cdr3_nt: TGTGCCAGCAGCGTCAACAGGGAGCTCAACTATGGCTACACCTTC
cdr3_aa: CASSVNRELNYGYTF

j_call: TRBJ2-1
clone_size: .
v_call: TRBV11-3
d_call: TRBD1
cdr3_nt: TGTGCCAGCAGCCTGACAGGGTACAATGAGCAGTTCTTC
cdr3_aa: CASSLTGYNEQFF

j_call: TRBJ1-4
clone_size: .
v_call: TRBV25-1
d_call: TRBD1
cdr3_nt: TGTGCCAGCAGTGAGCCAGACAGGGCGAGGGAAAAACTGTTTTTT
cdr3_aa: CASSEPDRAREKLFF

j_call: TRBJ2-7
clone_size: .
v_call: TRBV7-2
d_call: TRBD2
cdr3_nt: TGTGCCAGCAGCGGGGGACTAGCGGGAGGTTACGAGCAGTACTTC
cdr3_aa: CASSGGLAGGYEQYF

j_call: TRBJ1-5
clone_size: .
v_call: TRBV28
d_call: .
cdr3_nt: TGTGCCAGCAGATGGGAAGGTAATCAGCCCCAGCATTTT
cdr3_aa: CASRWEGNQPQHF

j_call: TRBJ2-1
clone_size: .
v_call: TRBV28
d_call: TRBD1
cdr3_nt: TGTGCCAGCAGCCTTACCACAGGGGCCCTCTACAATGAGCAGTTCTTC
cdr3_aa: CASSLTTGALYNEQFF

j_call: TRBJ1-3
clone_size: .
v_call: TRBV5-1
d_call: .
cdr3_nt: TGCGCCAGCAGCATTACAGGTCTCCCGGGAAACACCATATATTTT
cdr3_aa: CASSITGLPGNTIYF

j_call: TRBJ1-5
clone_size: .
v_call: TRBV5-1
d_call: TRBD1
cdr3_nt: TGCGCCAGCAGCCCAGGGGGGGGCCATCAGCCCCAGCATTTT
cdr3_aa: CASSPGGGHQPQHF

j_call: TRBJ1-2
clone_size: .
v_call: TRBV4-2
d_call: TRBD1
cdr3_nt: TGTGCCAGCAGCCAAGAGGATGGGGACAGGGAGGGCTACACCTTC
cdr3_aa: CASSQEDGDREGYTF

j_call: TRBJ1-3
clone_size: .
v_call: TRBV18
d_call: .
cdr3_nt: TGTGCCAGCTCACCCGTAGGGGCTGGACTCTCTGGAAACACCATATATTTT
cdr3_aa: CASSPVGAGLSGNTIYF

j_call: TRBJ2-1
clone_size: once
v_call: TRBV2
d_call: .
cdr3_nt: TGTGCCAGCAGTCCACCGCTCACACTACCCCGCCAGTCATGGTGGTACAATGAGCAGTTCTTC
cdr3_aa: CASSPPLTLPRQSWWYNEQFF

j_call: TRBJ2-7
clone_size: .
v_call: TRBV2
d_call: .
cdr3_nt: TGTGCCAGCAGTGTATCAGTTTTAGGGGGCGAGCAGTACTTC
cdr3_aa: CASSVSVLGGEQYF

j_call: TRBJ1-3
clone_size: .
v_call: TRBV19
d_call: .
cdr3_nt: TGTGCCAGTAGGGACAACTCTGGAAACACCATATATTTT
cdr3_aa: CASRDNSGNTIYF

j_call: TRBJ2-3
clone_size: once
v_call: TRBV18
d_call: TRBD1
cdr3_nt: TGTGCCAGCTCACCCCGGGACAGGGGTGGGGATACGCAGTATTTT
cdr3_aa: CASSPRDRGGDTQYF

j_call: TRBJ2-3
clone_size: .
v_call: TRBV5-1
d_call: TRBD2
cdr3_nt: TGCGCCAGCAGCTCGCAAGGGGAGGGCCGTAAGAGTACGCAGTATTTT
cdr3_aa: CASSSQGEGRKSTQYF

j_call: TRBJ2-1
clone_size: .
v_call: TRBV18
d_call: TRBD2
cdr3_nt: TGTGCCAGCTCACGACTAGCGGGCGAGCAGTTCTTC
cdr3_aa: CASSRLAGEQFF

j_call: TRBJ2-2
clone_size: .
v_call: TRBV2
d_call: TRBD1
cdr3_nt: TGTGCCAGCAGTGCAACGCAGGGGGCGACCGGGGAGCTGTTTTTT
cdr3_aa: CASSATQGATGELFF

j_call: TRBJ2-2
clone_size: .
v_call: TRBV5-6
d_call: TRBD2
cdr3_nt: TGTGCCAGCAGCTTCGGGACTAGTCTTGACGGGGAGCTGTTTTTT
cdr3_aa: CASSFGTSLDGELFF